The entry below describes one T cell receptor (beta chain). Its antigen is undetermined. Primers: 60 Vbeta forward and 13 Jbeta reverse. Assay used: immunoSEQ multiplex PCR; TCRdb lists only in-frame clones, some missing. The sample has about 86,000 clones; 70% to 80% are singletons. The junction had 8 bases not matched to a gene; V was cut back by 4 bases and J by 3 bases. CDR3 length equals 15 residues. Germline CDR1 SGHAT, CDR2 FQDESV (reference sequence). This record comes from a study of cytomegalovirus exposure and HLA in healthy donors. Study results and limitations: In terms of immune exposure information, only CMV serostatus was available. The classifier was said to identify cytomegalovirus status with high specificity and sensitivity. Usually a TCR sequence was rare, but some public TCRs were found in many donors.

The chain is built from TRBV11-1 and TRBJ1-2; 7 positions agree with TRBD1. Sequenced: PBMCs. This sequence originates from a man in his sixties in good health and CMV-seronegative. This chain's CDR3 is CASSSRQGSDYGYTF. The CDR3 DNA follows: TGTGCCAGCAGCTCAAGACAGGGTTCTGACTATGGCTACACCTTC.